This TCR beta chain emerged from a study of T cells in Graves' hyperthyroidism and ophthalmopathy. Study-level points and caveats: The majority of expanded thyroid clonotypes above 0.001 also appeared in blood. It was a median 6.5 months before onset that the model predicted ophthalmopathy.

V gave up 0 bases and J gave up 5 bases, with 8 bases separating them. The germline gives CDR1 LGHDT, CDR2 YNNKEL (reference sequence). The length of the CDR3 is 15 residues. Ophthalmopathy in the patients scored at least 3 on Clinical Activity Score and at least 4 on NOSPECS grade, lasting under 3 months. TCR beta CDR3 regions were amplified from RNA. During a first-round RT-PCR of the TCR CDR3, the HTBI primer set was used. Each CDR3 protein is one row after TCRdb ran MiXCR on the multiplex PCR reads. The sample consists of hundreds of thousands of distinct CDR3 sequences, about 14% of them appearing once. In its sample, this clonotype was seen many times. Its specificity is not known.

The specimen sequenced was blood. The source is a woman aged 45-59 years with Graves' ophthalmopathy. This chain links TRBV3-1 with TRBJ1-6; D might be TRBD1 (5 bases). CDR3 nucleotides: TGTGCCAGCAGCCAAGACCGGGGGAATAATTCACCCCTCCACTTT. This gives the protein CASSQDRGNNSPLHF.